The sequence of this T cell receptor beta chain was determined in a study of T cell repertoires in cytomegalovirus infection. TCRdb recomputed calls from the reads with MiXCR, one row per CDR3 protein. The sample records approximately 550,000 distinct CDR3 sequences, more than 15% being singletons. Germline CDR1 MNHEY, CDR2 SMNVEV (reference sequence). V was pared by 8 bases and J by 4 bases, with 9 bases of the junction left unmatched. This CDR3 has 14 amino acids. Points from the study as a whole: In two of eight donors, the top clonotype was HLA-C-restricted CMV-specific.

The table lists this clonotype with many counts. Its antigen is not known. The sample comprised CD8+ T cells from PBMCs. The receptor comes from a human donor in good health (CMV status not recorded). Some clones in this sample may be carry-over from other donors' samples. J is TRBJ1-1 and V is TRBV27; 8 nucleotides match TRBD1. The CDR3 reads CASLQRTGFTEAFF. The CDR3 bases are TGTGCCAGCCTCCAACGGACAGGGTTCACTGAAGCTTTCTTT.